These 27 T cell receptor beta chains originate from one sample sequenced in a study of OX40 agonist ivuxolimab in advanced cancers. TCRdb's table, derived via immunoSEQ multiplex PCR, lists solely in-frame clones and lacks some. This table has 75,000 to 100,000 clones, 85% to 95% appearing once. The sample in question was CD4+ or CD8+ T cells sorted from blood, obtained in a trial of the OX40 agonist ivuxolimab. These receptors were collected from an adult with an advanced solid tumor such as melanoma, head and neck, liver or kidney cancer.

V and J are TRBV5-1 and TRBJ2-1; 12 bases map to TRBD2. CDR1 is SGHRS and CDR2 is YFSETQ in the germline V gene. The V gene end was trimmed by 1 base and the J gene end by 9 bases; junction bases not matched to a gene: 5. The CDR3 spans 15 residues. This CDR3 is CASSLLAGGPSEQFF. The CDR3 coding sequence is TGCGCCAGCAGCTTGCTAGCGGGAGGGCCGAGTGAGCAGTTCTTC.

J is TRBJ1-1 and V is TRBV4-2, with D possibly matching TRBD1 (6 bases). The CDR3 spans 16 residues. CDR1 and CDR2 (germline): LGHNA, YNFKEQ. V was clipped by 0 bases and J by 1 base, with 12 bases between them. CDR3 nucleotides: TGTGCCAGCAGCCAAGAGGCGGGACAAGAGAACACTGAAGCTTTCTTT. It translates to CASSQEAGQENTEAFF.

The rearrangement links TRBV19 to TRBJ2-2; 8 bases match TRBD1. The CDR3 is made up of 15 amino acids. The junction had 6 bases not matched to a gene; V was cut back by 4 bases and J by 5 bases. Germline values: CDR1 LNHDA, CDR2 SQIVND (reference sequence). In nucleotides, the CDR3 is TGTGCCAGTAGTAGGACAGGGTGGGGGACCGGGGAGCTGTTTTTT. Amino acids: CASSRTGWGTGELFF.

This chain joins TRBV4-3 and TRBJ1-2; possibly TRBD1 for D (5 bases). The CDR3 has 14 residues. Germline V gene lookup returns CDR1 LGHNA and CDR2 YSLEER. The germline V and J ends were trimmed by 2 bases and 8 bases, with 15 bases remaining between them. Here the CDR3 reads CASSQNWGSAGYTF. The CDR3 bases are TGCGCCAGCAGCCAAAATTGGGGCAGCGCAGGCTACACCTTC.

This chain connects TRBV4-1 to TRBJ1-4; 8 bases are a match to TRBD1. V lost 4 bases to trimming and J lost 7 bases; unmatched junction nucleotides: 8. Per germline, CDR1 MGHRA and CDR2 YSYEKL. The CDR3 sequence is 15 residues long. The CDR3 DNA reads as TGCGCCAGCAGCCGTACCTTGGACAGGGCTGAAAAACTGTTTTTT. Translating it yields CASSRTLDRAEKLFF.

DNA of the CDR3: TGTGCCAGCAGGAAGAACTACGAGCAGTACTTC. The encoded protein is CASRKNYEQYF. J is TRBJ2-7 and V is TRBV21-1. TRBV21-1 is tagged as a pseudogene. The CDR3 is made up of 11 amino acids.

The chain carries TRBV5-6 and TRBJ1-3; 7 bases align to TRBD1. Germline V CDR1 and CDR2: SGHDT, YYEEEE. Germline trimming cut 4 bases from V and 8 bases from J; bases unmatched to any gene: 3. The CDR3 runs 12 residues. In nucleotides, the CDR3 is TGTGCCAGCAGCACACAGGGGTACACCATATATTTT. Amino acid sequence: CASSTQGYTIYF.

The chain joins TRBV5-6 to TRBJ2-4, with D possibly TRBD2 on 6 matching bases. Looked up from germline, CDR1 is SGHDT and CDR2 is YYEEEE. CDR3 length: 14 amino acids. V was trimmed by 0 bases and J by 4 bases, leaving 8 bases between them. Here the CDR3 DNA reads TGTGCCAGCAGCTTGGGGAGGGGAAAAAACATTCAGTACTTC. Amino acids: CASSLGRGKNIQYF.

The V call is TRBV12-5, the J call TRBJ1-5; D is uncertain. V shed 6 bases and J shed 0 bases, with 12 bases lying between them. The germline V gene has CDR1 LGHNT and CDR2 FRNRAP. The CDR3 runs 15 residues. In nucleotides, the CDR3 is TGTGCTAGTGGGCCTAGATTAGATAGCAATCAGCCCCAGCATTTT. This codes for CASGPRLDSNQPQHF. Variable domain in full (rest from reference TRBV12-5 and TRBJ1-5): DARVTQTPRHKVTEMGQEVTMRCQPILGHNTVFWYRQTMMQGLELLAYFRNRAPLDDSGMPKDRFSAEMPDATLATLKIQPSEPRDSAVYFCASGPRLDSNQPQHFGDGTRLSIL.

The chain links TRBV6-5 to TRBJ1-5; D is unresolved. Deletions cut 2 bases from V and 7 bases from J, with 6 bases between. Germline loops: CDR1 MNHEY, CDR2 SVGAGI. The CDR3 is made up of 12 amino acids. CDR3 sequence reads: CASSYREQPQHF. The DNA of the CDR3 is TGTGCCAGCAGTTACAGGGAACAGCCCCAGCATTTT.

The V and J genes are TRBV11-1 and TRBJ2-7; tentative D call: TRBD1 (6 bases). This CDR3 contains 15 residues. The V end was cut by 3 bases, the J end by 4 bases, with 16 bases between. The germline V gene has CDR1 SGHAT and CDR2 FQDESV (reference sequence). The CDR3 nucleotides read TGTGCCAGCAGCTTTTGGGGGCAGTCGGGATACGAGCAGTACTTC. Translating it yields CASSFWGQSGYEQYF.

J is TRBJ2-1 and V is TRBV5-4; D possibly uses TRBD1 or TRBD2 (5 bases each). This CDR3 contains 16 residues. Germline values: CDR1 SGHNT, CDR2 YYREEE (reference sequence). The V end was cut by 4 bases, the J end by 0 bases, with 14 bases between. The CDR3 loop reads CASSQGGLSSYNEQFF. CDR3 sequence (DNA): TGTGCCAGCAGCCAGGGCGGACTTAGCTCCTACAATGAGCAGTTCTTC.

The V gene is TRBV4-1, the J gene TRBJ2-2; TRBD1 aligns across 7 bases. J gave up 8 bases and V 4 bases, and 7 bases lay outside the gene matches. Germline V lookup: CDR1 MGHRA, CDR2 YSYEKL. CDR3 length: 14 residues. CDR3 in amino acids: CASSPGTAQGELFF. The CDR3 DNA follows: TGCGCCAGCAGCCCAGGGACAGCCCAAGGGGAGCTGTTTTTT.

This clone was recorded only once. The rearrangement uses TRBV7-2 and TRBJ1-6; the D gene is possibly TRBD1 (5 bases). The germline V gene encodes CDR1 SGHTA and CDR2 FQGNSA. The CDR3 runs 14 residues. V was shortened by 3 bases and J by 7 bases, with 10 bases between the two germline ends. The CDR3 sequence: CASSFGRTNSPLHF. CDR3 DNA sequence: TGTGCCAGCAGCTTTGGAAGGACAAATTCACCCCTCCACTTT. Full variable domain (missing parts from reference TRBV7-2 and TRBJ1-6): GAGVSQSPSNKVTEKGKDVELRCDPISGHTALYWYRQSLGQGLEFLIYFQGNSAPDKSGLPSDRFSAERTGGSVSTLTIQRTQQEDSAVYLCASSFGRTNSPLHFGNGTRLTVT.

V and J are TRBV18 and TRBJ2-2, with TRBD2 matching over 16 bases. CDR3 length equals 20 residues. V was clipped by 1 base and J by 0 bases; unmatched bases: 5. Germline CDR1 and CDR2: KGHSH and LQKENI. Written as DNA, the CDR3 is TGTGCCAGCTCACCACGAATGGGACTAGCGGGAGGGTCGAACACCGGGGAGCTGTTTTTT. It translates to CASSPRMGLAGGSNTGELFF.

The chain has TRBV7-2 and TRBJ1-6; D is perhaps TRBD1 (6 bases). The germline V gene encodes CDR1 SGHTA and CDR2 FQGNSA. The CDR3 spans 14 residues. V dropped 6 bases and J dropped 6 bases, with 12 bases sitting between them. CDR3 region: CASRGGVGNSPLHF. The CDR3 DNA follows: TGTGCCAGCAGAGGGGGGGTCGGTAATTCACCCCTCCACTTT.

The rearrangement uses TRBV6-1 and TRBJ2-7; 7 bases are shared with TRBD1. J gave up 2 bases and V 2 bases, and 0 bases lay outside the gene matches. This CDR3 region has 13 residues. The germline V gene has CDR1 MNHNS and CDR2 SASEGT. CDR3 DNA sequence: TGTGCCAGCAGTGAAACAGGGGCCTACGAGCAGTACTTC. Protein: CASSETGAYEQYF.

The chain has TRBV28 and TRBJ1-1; D is uncertain. The CDR3 runs to 15 residues. V was clipped by 2 bases and J by 0 bases, with 10 bases between them. Germline assignment: CDR1 MDHEN and CDR2 SYDVKM. The CDR3 region has the DNA TGTGCCAGCAGTTTAAGGATAGGTATGAACACTGAAGCTTTCTTT. It encodes CASSLRIGMNTEAFF.

The chain employs TRBV7-9 and TRBJ2-7; a weak D match, TRBD1 (5 bases). V lost 5 bases and J 4 bases, leaving 9 bases between the germline ends. Germline CDR1 and CDR2: SEHNR and FQNEAQ (reference sequence). The CDR3 covers 12 residues. As DNA, the CDR3 is TGTGCCAGCAGCGTCCAGGGATACGAGCAGTACTTC. Protein sequence: CASSVQGYEQYF.

This chain uses TRBV7-9 with TRBJ1-1; D uncertain. The CDR3 consists of 16 residues. Germline values: CDR1 SEHNR, CDR2 FQNEAQ (reference sequence). V was trimmed by 5 bases and J by 3 bases, leaving 19 bases between them. The CDR3 DNA reads as TGTGCCAGCAGCGTTGGACCGCATAGCCCTTACACTGAAGCTTTCTTT. Translated, it gives CASSVGPHSPYTEAFF.

The chain carries TRBV5-1 and TRBJ2-3; 12 nucleotides match TRBD2. CDR3 size: 16 residues. The V gene end was trimmed by 0 bases and the J gene end by 3 bases; junction bases not matched to a gene: 2. Germline V gives CDR1 SGHRS, CDR2 YFSETQ. The CDR3 sequence is CASSLGLAGETDTQYF. In nucleotides, the CDR3 is TGCGCCAGCAGCTTGGGACTAGCGGGAGAAACAGATACGCAGTATTTT.

The chain couples TRBV4-1 to TRBJ2-1; the match to TRBD2 covers 12 bases. Per the germline V gene, CDR1 is MGHRA and CDR2 is YSYEKL. V lost 4 bases to trimming and J lost 8 bases; unmatched junction nucleotides: 9. CDR3 size: 16 residues. CDR3 bases: TGCGCCAGCAGCCGACTAGCGGGAGCTAGGATGGATGAGCAGTTCTTC. Protein product: CASSRLAGARMDEQFF.

This clone has a handful of counts. The genes are TRBV7-9 and TRBJ1-1; D call uncertain. The CDR3 covers 12 residues. V lost 5 bases, J lost 1 base, and 5 bases lay in between. Germline V CDR1 and CDR2: SEHNR, FQNEAQ (reference sequence). The CDR3 protein is CASSLQNTEAFF. The CDR3 nucleotides read TGTGCCAGCAGCCTTCAGAACACTGAAGCTTTCTTT.

This chain connects TRBV10-1 to TRBJ2-2; the D is unclear. The CDR3 totals 14 residues. Trimming took off 4 bases at V and 3 bases at J, with 9 bases between the two ends. CDR1 and CDR2 from the germline V gene are WNHNN and SYGVQD (reference sequence). CDR3 DNA: TGCGCCAGCAGTGCTTTTTGGGACACCGGGGAGCTGTTTTTT. As protein: CASSAFWDTGELFF.

The rearrangement links TRBV28 to TRBJ1-4; the match to TRBD1 covers 8 bases. Germline values: CDR1 MDHEN, CDR2 SYDVKM. CDR3 length equals 15 residues. J lost 4 bases, V lost 5 bases, and 6 bases had no gene match. The CDR3 DNA is TGTGCCAGCAGTCTCCGGGACAGGCATAATGAAAAACTGTTTTTT. Protein product: CASSLRDRHNEKLFF.

The rearrangement uses TRBV28 and TRBJ2-7; 8 bases are a match to TRBD2. Trimming took 5 bases from V and 8 from J; bases not matched to a gene: 5. Germline-derived CDR1 and CDR2 are MDHEN and SYDVKM. CDR3 length: 12 residues. CDR3 in amino acids: CASSKREPKQYF. The CDR3 DNA reads TGTGCCAGCAGTAAGCGGGAGCCCAAGCAGTACTTC.

V is TRBV11-3 and J is TRBJ2-5, with 8 bases matching TRBD1. This CDR3 is built from 16 residues. In germline, CDR1 is SGHNT, CDR2 YENEEA. Trimming took 1 base from V and 3 from J; bases not matched to a gene: 7. As DNA, the CDR3 is TGTGCCAGCAGCTTAGGGTTCAGGGGGCGAGAAGAGACCCAGTACTTC. Translation gives CASSLGFRGREETQYF.